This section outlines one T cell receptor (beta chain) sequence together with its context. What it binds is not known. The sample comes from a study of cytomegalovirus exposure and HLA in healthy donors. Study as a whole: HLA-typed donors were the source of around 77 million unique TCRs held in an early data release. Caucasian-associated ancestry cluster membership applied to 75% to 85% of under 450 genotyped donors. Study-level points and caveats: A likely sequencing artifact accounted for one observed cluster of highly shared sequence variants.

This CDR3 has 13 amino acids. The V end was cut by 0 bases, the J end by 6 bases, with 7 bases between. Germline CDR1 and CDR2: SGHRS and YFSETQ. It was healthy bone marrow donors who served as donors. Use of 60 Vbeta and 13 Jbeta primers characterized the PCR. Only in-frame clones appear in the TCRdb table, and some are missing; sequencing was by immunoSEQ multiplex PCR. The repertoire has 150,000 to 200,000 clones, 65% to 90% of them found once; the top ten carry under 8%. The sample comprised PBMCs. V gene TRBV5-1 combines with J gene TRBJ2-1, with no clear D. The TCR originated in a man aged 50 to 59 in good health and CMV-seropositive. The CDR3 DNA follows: TGCGCCAGCAGCTTGGGTAGTGGCAATGAGCAGTTCTTC. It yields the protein CASSLGSGNEQFF.